The 26 T cell receptor beta chains reported below all come from one sample, sequenced in a study of CD8 T cells in ankylosing spondylitis. For these TCRs, the target antigens are not known. From the 5' RACE reads, TCRdb called clonotypes with MiXCR, one entry per CDR3 protein. The sample contains some 220,000 distinct CDR3 sequences, 6% to 8% of which appear only once. Study-wide points: Roughly eight highly homologous variants made up a TCR beta motif that seemed to typify ankylosing spondylitis blood.

Sequenced input: blood, either unsorted or a sorted T cell fraction (not recorded which). Receptors were obtained from a male donor with ankylosing spondylitis.

This clonotype was counted many times. V usage is TRBV7-8 and J usage is TRBJ2-5; 12 nucleotides match TRBD2. Germline CDR1 reads SGHVS; CDR2 reads FQNEAQ. With V trimmed by 8 bases and J by 5 bases, 9 bases remained unmatched. This CDR3 spans 15 amino acids. CDR3 sequence reads: CASSTSGGLEETQYF. The CDR3 DNA sequence: TGTGCCAGCTCCACTAGCGGGGGGTTGGAGGAGACCCAGTACTTC.

This clonotype has a count of ten or more. The V call is TRBV25-1, the J call TRBJ2-2; TRBD2 matches at 8 bases. V was pared by 3 bases and J by 3 bases, with 3 bases of the junction left unmatched. The CDR3 runs 15 residues. The germline CDR1 and CDR2 sequences are MGHDK and SYGVNS. In nucleotides, the CDR3 is TGTGCCAGCAGTGATGGGCGGGAGGACACCGGGGAGCTGTTTTTT. Translation: CASSDGREDTGELFF.

The V call is TRBV7-8, the J call TRBJ1-1; possible D gene TRBD1, 5 bases. Per the germline V gene, CDR1 is SGHVS and CDR2 is FQNEAQ. The CDR3 has 12 residues. V was trimmed by 8 bases and J by 8 bases, leaving 15 bases between them. The DNA of the CDR3 is TGTGCCAGCCGGGAACTGGGGGTAGAAGCTTTCTTT. The encoded protein is CASRELGVEAFF.

In its sample, this clonotype was seen many times. This chain joins TRBV10-3 and TRBJ1-6, with D maybe TRBD1 (5 bases). Germline V gives CDR1 ENHRY, CDR2 SYGVKD. CDR3 length: 13 amino acids. The V end lost 10 bases, the J end lost 10 bases, and 17 bases lay between the germline ends. CDR3 nucleotides: TGTGCCAACAGCCGTGAGGGGAACTCACCCCTCCACTTT. Amino acids: CANSREGNSPLHF.

There are many counts of this clonotype. The J gene is TRBJ2-2, the V gene TRBV9; D is perhaps TRBD1 or TRBD2 (6 bases each). The CDR3 has 15 residues. Germline CDR1 SGDLS, CDR2 YYNGEE. Trimming pared 4 bases from V and 7 bases from J, leaving 17 bases between. This chain's CDR3 is CASSPPGGAFGELFF. The CDR3 DNA reads as TGTGCCAGCAGCCCCCCCGGGGGCGCTTTCGGGGAGCTGTTTTTT.

There are many counts of this clonotype. This chain connects TRBV4-3 to TRBJ2-7, with no clear D. Trimming took off 6 bases at V and 2 bases at J, with 17 bases between the two ends. Germline V lookup: CDR1 LGHNA, CDR2 YSLEER. The CDR3 totals 15 residues. CDR3 loop: CASSYAAADTYEQYF. CDR3 DNA: TGCGCCAGCAGTTACGCGGCAGCCGATACCTACGAGCAGTACTTC.

In its sample, this clonotype was seen many times. The rearrangement links TRBV21-1 to TRBJ1-1. TRBV21-1 has pseudogene status. The CDR3 runs to 15 residues. CDR3: CASSKKGGENTEAFF. The CDR3 DNA follows: TGTGCCAGCAGCAAAAAGGGAGGGGAGAACACTGAAGCTTTCTTT.

This chain connects TRBV6-5 to TRBJ2-5; TRBD2 matches 10 bases. This CDR3 has 16 amino acids. Germline-derived CDR1 and CDR2 are MNHEY and SVGAGI. J was trimmed by 4 bases and V by 2 bases; bases with no gene match: 7. CDR3 sequence reads: CASSYERLAGPETQYF. The CDR3, as DNA: TGTGCCAGCAGTTACGAGAGACTAGCGGGCCCAGAGACCCAGTACTTC.

This clonotype was found many times. V gene TRBV3-1 combines with J gene TRBJ2-1; maybe TRBD2 (6 bases). Germline V gene data show CDR1 as LGHDT and CDR2 as YNNKEL (reference sequence). The V gene lost 1 base and the J gene lost 8 bases, with 24 bases spanning the gap. This CDR3 contains 18 residues. CDR3 nucleotide sequence: TGTGCCAGCAGCCAAGGTGTCGATGGGATAGGGGAGGACGATGAGCAGTTCTTC. Amino acid sequence: CASSQGVDGIGEDDEQFF.

This clonotype was observed at least ten times. The rearrangement joins TRBV9 to TRBJ1-3; no clear D. In germline, CDR1 is SGDLS, CDR2 YYNGEE. Deletions cut 3 bases from V and 0 bases from J, with 7 bases between. The CDR3 extends over 14 amino acids. DNA for the CDR3: TGTGCCAGCAGCGGCCAAAGCTCTGGAAACACCATATATTTT. It is translated as CASSGQSSGNTIYF.

This clonotype was seen at least ten times. The chain is built from TRBV7-2 and TRBJ2-3, with 7 bases that match TRBD1. Germline CDR1 and CDR2: SGHTA and FQGNSA. Trimming at V came to 7 bases and at J to 4 bases, leaving 8 bases not matched to a gene. The CDR3 runs 14 residues. In DNA form, the CDR3 reads TGTGCCAGCAACGACAGGGTTGGGGCAGATACGCAGTATTTT. It is translated as CASNDRVGADTQYF.

This clonotype was picked up many times. The chain employs TRBV11-2 and TRBJ2-1; D unresolved. This CDR3 has 15 amino acids. Per germline, CDR1 SGHAT and CDR2 FQNNGV. The V and J ends lost 4 bases and 7 bases respectively, with 17 bases between them. CDR3 nucleotides: TGTGCCAGCAGCTCCCCGTCTGGGTTGAGGAATGAGCAGTTCTTC. This sequence encodes CASSSPSGLRNEQFF.

This clonotype was seen ten or more times. CDR3: CASQGQGRQPQHF. DNA of the CDR3: TGTGCCTCACAGGGACAGGGACGTCAGCCCCAGCATTTT. The chain has TRBV2 and TRBJ1-5; 9 bases line up with TRBD1. CDR3 length: 13 residues. V gave up 11 bases and J gave up 6 bases; unmatched junction bases: 8. CDR1 is SNHLY and CDR2 is FYNNEI in the germline V gene.

This clonotype showed up many times. The rearrangement uses TRBV7-6 and TRBJ2-2; the D call may be TRBD1 or TRBD2 (7 bases each). CDR3 size: 15 residues. The V and J ends lost 4 bases and 5 bases respectively, with 14 bases between them. Looked up from germline, CDR1 is SGHVS and CDR2 is FNYEAQ. The CDR3 protein is CASSSPGGETGELFF. The CDR3 nucleotides are TGTGCCAGCAGCTCTCCAGGGGGGGAAACCGGGGAGCTGTTTTTT.

This rearrangement joins TRBV4-3 to TRBJ1-1; D is ambiguous. The CDR3 length is 14 residues. Germline CDR1 is LGHNA and CDR2 is YSLEER. V was cut by 5 bases and J by 0 bases, with 10 bases left in between. CDR3 region: CASSSTLLNTEAFF. The CDR3 region has the DNA TGCGCCAGCAGCTCGACCCTTTTGAACACTGAAGCTTTCTTT.

The chain has TRBV10-3 and TRBJ2-2; D remains ambiguous. V gave up 0 bases and J gave up 4 bases, with 6 bases separating them. Looked up from germline, CDR1 is ENHRY and CDR2 is SYGVKD. The CDR3 has 14 amino acids. As DNA, the CDR3 is TGTGCCATCAGTGAGTCTCGCGGCACCGGGGAGCTGTTTTTT. Translation: CAISESRGTGELFF.

The chain uses TRBV27 and TRBJ2-7, with 8 bases that match TRBD1. The CDR3 covers 16 residues. The germline CDR1 and CDR2 sequences are MNHEY and SMNVEV (reference sequence). Trimming at V came to 3 bases and at J to 1 base, leaving 8 bases not matched to a gene. CDR3 nucleotide sequence: TGTGCCAGCAGTTTCAGGGGGCGTATTAGGTCCTACGAGCAGTACTTC. It yields the protein CASSFRGRIRSYEQYF.

In this sample, this clonotype turned up many times. The chain combines TRBV27 with TRBJ2-1; 13 bases are shared with TRBD2. V was pared by 9 bases and J by 8 bases, with 7 bases of the junction left unmatched. The length of the CDR3 is 14 residues. The germline gives CDR1 MNHEY, CDR2 SMNVEV (reference sequence). The CDR3 DNA reads as TGTGCCAGTGGTGGACTAGCGGGAGATTATGAGCAGTTCTTC. It codes for CASGGLAGDYEQFF.

This clonotype showed up just a few times. The chain joins TRBV29-1 to TRBJ2-3; D gene unclear. The CDR3 extends over 10 amino acids. The V end lost 7 bases, the J end lost 1 base, and 3 bases lay between the germline ends. CDR1 and CDR2 (germline): SQVTM, ANQGSEA. The CDR3 sequence is CSARTDTQYF. The CDR3 nucleotides are TGCAGCGCCCGCACAGATACGCAGTATTTT.

The sample holds many counts of this clonotype. The chain has TRBV10-3 and TRBJ1-1; 7 nucleotides line up with TRBD1. Germline-derived CDR1 and CDR2 are ENHRY and SYGVKD. The CDR3 has 12 amino acids. V dropped 7 bases and J dropped 7; count of bases not matched to a gene: 6. The CDR3: CAIKTGSNEAFF. CDR3 sequence (DNA): TGTGCCATCAAGACAGGGAGTAATGAAGCTTTCTTT.

This clonotype was detected many times. The rearrangement uses TRBV7-2 and TRBJ1-1, with D perhaps TRBD1 (5 bases). The CDR3 sequence is 11 residues long. The V gene's germline CDR1 is SGHTA and CDR2 FQGNSA. V was shortened by 6 bases and J by 3 bases, with 5 bases between the two germline ends. CDR3 in amino acids: CASRGDTEAFF. CDR3 nucleotides: TGTGCCAGCAGAGGGGACACTGAAGCTTTCTTT.

In its sample, this clonotype was seen many times. The chain has TRBV7-9 and TRBJ1-5; D is unclear. The V gene's germline CDR1 is SEHNR and CDR2 FQNEAQ (reference sequence). This CDR3 is built from 12 residues. Trimming left V 5 bases short and J 4 bases short, with 6 bases between. CDR3 amino acids: CASSLFNQPQHF. Written as DNA, the CDR3 is TGTGCCAGCAGCCTATTTAATCAGCCCCAGCATTTT.

This clonotype showed up many times. The chain is built from TRBV20-1 and TRBJ2-7, with TRBD2 matching over 8 bases. Trimming at V came to 5 bases and at J to 3 bases, leaving 6 bases not matched to a gene. This CDR3 comprises 13 residues. Germline assignment: CDR1 DFQATT and CDR2 SNEGSKA (reference sequence). The CDR3 protein is CSAATSGYYEQYF. CDR3 sequence (DNA): TGCAGTGCTGCTACTAGCGGCTACTACGAGCAGTACTTC.

This clonotype was counted ten times or more. The chain recombines TRBV12-3 or TRBV12-4 with TRBJ2-1; D is perhaps TRBD2 (6 bases). V lost 5 bases, J lost 2 bases, and 16 bases lay in between. The CDR3 extends over 16 amino acids. In nucleotides, the CDR3 is TGTGCCAGCAGTCCCACCGGACTACCTGCCTACAATGAGCAGTTCTTC. Translating gives CASSPTGLPAYNEQFF.

This clonotype occurred many times. A junction boundary mismatches the germline segment, possibly from a read error. V usage is TRBV7-7 and J usage is TRBJ2-1; TRBD2 matches at 15 bases. The germline V gene encodes CDR1 SSHAT and CDR2 FNYEAQ (reference sequence). This CDR3 has 17 residues. For the CDR3, the DNA is TGTGCTAGCAGCCCCGGACTAGCGGGAGGGCCGGGTAATGAGCAGTTCTTC. It specifies CASSPGLAGGPGNEQFF. Variable domain in full (rest from reference TRBV7-7 and TRBJ2-1): GAGVSQSPRYKVTKRGQDVTLRCDPISSHATLYWYQQALGQGPEFLTYFNYEAQPDKSGLPSDRFSAERPEGSISTLTIQRTEQRDSAMYRCASSPGLAGGPGNEQFFGPGTRLTVL.

In this sample, this clonotype turned up many times. In DNA, the CDR3 is TGTGCCAGCAGGTTAAGGTTGAGAGATAATTCACCCCTCCACTTT. Protein sequence: CASRLRLRDNSPLHF. The rearrangement links TRBV28 to TRBJ1-6; D is ambiguous. V shed 6 bases and J shed 5 bases, with 14 bases lying between them. The CDR3 runs to 15 residues. Germline V CDR1 and CDR2: MDHEN, SYDVKM.